These 28 T cell receptor beta chains share one sample of origin, sequenced in a study of T cell responses to AZD1222 COVID-19 vaccine. Libraries were prepared by immunoSEQ multiplex PCR; TCRdb keeps only in-frame clonotypes and omits some of them. The sample has approximately 65,000 clones; roughly 86% are singletons. Sequenced material: peripheral blood, taken on day 0 of AZD1222 vaccination. These receptors were obtained from an adult in good health.

The chain is built from TRBV19 and TRBJ2-1, with TRBD2 matching 10 bases. Unmatched junction bases numbered 6, after V lost 1 base and J lost 9 bases. This CDR3 comprises 15 residues. In germline, CDR1 is LNHDA, CDR2 SQIVND (reference sequence). CDR3 in amino acids: CASSIATSGSVEQFF. CDR3 coding DNA: TGTGCCAGTAGTATAGCGACTAGCGGGTCGGTTGAGCAGTTCTTC. Together with reference TRBV19 and TRBJ2-1, the CDR3 gives the full variable domain: DGGITQSPKYLFRKEGQNVTLSCEQNLNHDAMYWYRQDPGQGLRLIYYSQIVNDFQKGDIAEGYSVSREKKESFPLTVTSAQKNPTAFYLCASSIATSGSVEQFFGPGTRLTVL.

This chain uses TRBV10-1 with TRBJ2-1, with 9 bases that match TRBD2. The V and J ends lost 0 bases and 7 bases, in that order; junction bases with no gene match: 4. CDR1 WNHNN and CDR2 SYGVQD come from the germline V gene (reference sequence). The CDR3 sequence is 15 residues long. The CDR3 is CASSESRGLANEQFF. CDR3 sequence (DNA): TGCGCCAGCAGTGAGTCGAGGGGACTAGCTAATGAGCAGTTCTTC.

The chain uses TRBV12-3 or TRBV12-4 and TRBJ2-1; D is ambiguous. The CDR3 is 11 residues long. Trimming took off 4 bases at V and 4 bases at J, with 2 bases between the two ends. The CDR3 nucleotides are TGTGCCAGCAGTTGGTACAATGAGCAGTTCTTC. Translated: CASSWYNEQFF.

The chain employs TRBV18 and TRBJ1-2, with 9 bases that match TRBD1. CDR1 and CDR2 from the germline V gene are KGHSH and LQKENI. This CDR3 spans 14 amino acids. V lost 6 bases, J lost 4 bases, and 6 bases stayed unmatched. CDR3 DNA sequence: TGTGCCAGCTCCCCGGACAGGGGCTTCTATGGCTACACCTTC. Its protein is CASSPDRGFYGYTF. The complete variable domain, with remaining parts taken from reference TRBV18 and TRBJ1-2, reads NAGVMQNPRHLVRRRGQEARLRCSPMKGHSHVYWYRQLPEEGLKFMVYLQKENIIDESGMPKERFSAEFPKEGPSILRIQQVVRGDSAAYFCASSPDRGFYGYTFGSGTRLTVV.

The chain links TRBV6-1 to TRBJ2-3, with 12 positions matching TRBD2. Germline V gives CDR1 MNHNS, CDR2 SASEGT. V shed 3 bases and J 5 bases; nucleotides not matched to a gene: 6. The CDR3 sequence is 16 residues long. Written as DNA, the CDR3 is TGTGCCAGCAGTGATCGACTAGCGGGAGCCCGAGATACGCAGTATTTT. It yields the protein CASSDRLAGARDTQYF.

The V gene is TRBV4-3, the J gene TRBJ2-3, with 9 positions matching TRBD2. The CDR3 loop spans 15 amino acids. CDR1 is LGHNA and CDR2 is YSLEER in the germline V gene. V lost 4 bases and J lost 4; bases outside the gene matches: 6. The CDR3 DNA reads as TGCGCCAGCAGCCTGGCCGTAGCGGGAGCAGATACGCAGTATTTT. The encoded protein is CASSLAVAGADTQYF.

V gene TRBV11-2 combines with J gene TRBJ2-2; D uncertain. The germline gives CDR1 SGHAT, CDR2 FQNNGV. V dropped 3 bases and J dropped 8 bases, with 4 bases sitting between them. This CDR3 has 11 residues. CDR3 in amino acids: CASSFEGELFF. CDR3 bases: TGTGCCAGCAGCTTTGAGGGGGAGCTGTTTTTT. The entire variable domain, with the rest obtained from reference TRBV11-2 and TRBJ2-2, is as follows: EAGVAQSPRYKIIEKRQSVAFWCNPISGHATLYWYQQILGQGPKLLIQFQNNGVVDDSQLPKDRFSAERLKGVDSTLKIQPAKLEDSAVYLCASSFEGELFFGEGSRLTVL.

The V gene is TRBV29-1, the J gene TRBJ2-7, with D perhaps given as TRBD1 or TRBD2 (5 bases each). The germline CDR1 and CDR2 sequences are SQVTM and ANQGSEA. V was trimmed by 5 bases and J by 2 bases, leaving 16 bases between them. The CDR3 totals 14 residues. CDR3 in DNA: TGCAGCGTTCGTCCCGGGACGGGAACCTACGAGCAGTACTTC. Encoded protein: CSVRPGTGTYEQYF.

This sequence joins TRBV7-9 and TRBJ1-1; 8 bases are a match to TRBD1. Germline CDR1 and CDR2: SEHNR and FQNEAQ (reference sequence). The CDR3 extends over 15 amino acids. Trimming took 5 bases from V and 2 from J; bases not matched to a gene: 7. The CDR3 protein is CASSPQGVLNTEAFF. The CDR3 DNA is TGTGCCAGCAGCCCACAGGGGGTGTTAAACACTGAAGCTTTCTTT.

The genes are TRBV7-2 and TRBJ1-2; D perhaps matches TRBD1 (6 bases). Per germline, CDR1 SGHTA and CDR2 FQGNSA. Trimming shortened V by 4 bases and J by 5 bases, and 11 bases separated the two germline ends. The CDR3 loop spans 13 amino acids. Written as DNA, the CDR3 is TGTGCCAGCAGCTCGGGGAGGGGGTATGGCTACACCTTC. Protein sequence: CASSSGRGYGYTF.

V and J are TRBV6-5 and TRBJ2-7; D is unclear. Germline V gives CDR1 MNHEY, CDR2 SVGAGI. There are 12 residues in the CDR3. In nucleotides, the CDR3 is TGTGCGACGGTTCCAGCTCTAAGGGAGCAGTACTTC. Translating gives CATVPALREQYF.

CDR3 DNA sequence: TGTGCCAGCAGCCGACAGGGGGCTCCCTACGAGCAGTACTTC. This translates into CASSRQGAPYEQYF. The chain combines TRBV7-8 with TRBJ2-7, with 10 positions matching TRBD1. J was trimmed by 2 bases and V by 5 bases; bases with no gene match: 3. This CDR3 is built from 14 residues. The germline V gene has CDR1 SGHVS and CDR2 FQNEAQ.

This clone has just one count. The rearrangement uses TRBV28 and TRBJ2-2; TRBD1 is a possible D gene (5 bases). The V end lost 10 bases, the J end lost 1 base, and 10 bases lay between the germline ends. Germline V lookup: CDR1 MDHEN, CDR2 SYDVKM. This CDR3 spans 13 amino acids. In nucleotides, the CDR3 is TGTGCCACCCTAACAGGGAACACCGGGGAGCTGTTTTTT. It codes for CATLTGNTGELFF.

This sequence joins TRBV11-2 and TRBJ2-5; D possibly corresponds to TRBD2 (5 bases). Trimming stripped 1 base from V and 4 bases from J, with 13 bases between. Germline assignment: CDR1 SGHAT and CDR2 FQNNGV. This CDR3 is built from 15 residues. CDR3 residues: CASSLAGTLLETQYF. The DNA of the CDR3 is TGTGCCAGCAGCTTAGCGGGAACTCTCTTAGAGACCCAGTACTTC.

This chain uses TRBV29-1 with TRBJ1-1; 8 positions agree with TRBD1. Germline CDR1 reads SQVTM; CDR2 reads ANQGSEA. Losses at the gene ends were 4 bases for V and 5 bases for J; bases not matched to a gene: 3. The CDR3 covers 12 residues. Written as DNA, the CDR3 is TGCAGCGTTGGGACAGGGACGACTGAAGCTTTCTTT. Its protein is CSVGTGTTEAFF.

The V call is TRBV19, the J call TRBJ2-1; 11 bases align to TRBD2. V was pared by 3 bases and J by 6 bases, with 4 bases of the junction left unmatched. The CDR3 is made up of 15 amino acids. Germline values: CDR1 LNHDA, CDR2 SQIVND (reference sequence). DNA of the CDR3: TGTGCCAGTAGTATCGCTAGCGGGAGGACCAATGAGCAGTTCTTC. Translation: CASSIASGRTNEQFF.

This chain connects TRBV5-1 to TRBJ2-3; 7 positions agree with TRBD1. Trimming at V came to 4 bases and at J to 4 bases, leaving 6 bases not matched to a gene. The CDR3 loop spans 14 amino acids. In germline, CDR1 is SGHRS, CDR2 YFSETQ. CDR3 amino acids: CASSPTGFPDTQYF. DNA for the CDR3: TGCGCCAGCAGCCCGACAGGGTTCCCAGATACGCAGTATTTT.

The chain links TRBV19 to TRBJ2-7; tentatively, D is TRBD1 (6 bases). This CDR3 is built from 14 residues. CDR1 is LNHDA and CDR2 is SQIVND in the germline V gene (reference sequence). The ends were cut back, 6 bases at V and 4 bases at J, with 16 bases in the middle. CDR3 loop: CASSRQDGGYEQYF. CDR3 coding DNA: TGTGCCAGTAGCCGACAGGATGGGGGTTACGAGCAGTACTTC. Drawing the rest from reference TRBV19 and TRBJ2-7, the complete variable domain is DGGITQSPKYLFRKEGQNVTLSCEQNLNHDAMYWYRQDPGQGLRLIYYSQIVNDFQKGDIAEGYSVSREKKESFPLTVTSAQKNPTAFYLCASSRQDGGYEQYFGPGTRLTVT.

The chain joins TRBV5-1 to TRBJ1-1; D possibly corresponds to TRBD1 (6 bases). Looked up from germline, CDR1 is SGHRS and CDR2 is YFSETQ. The CDR3 runs 13 residues. Deletions cut 5 bases from V and 4 bases from J, with 12 bases between. CDR3 amino acids: CASRGGGITEAFF. CDR3 nucleotides: TGCGCCAGCAGGGGGGGCGGAATCACTGAAGCTTTCTTT.

The chain employs TRBV2 and TRBJ2-3; D perhaps matches TRBD2 (5 bases). V lost 1 base, J lost 2 bases, and 13 bases lay in between. CDR3 length: 16 residues. Germline V gene sequence: CDR1 SNHLY, CDR2 FYNNEI. Here the CDR3 reads CASSEVFGLVTDTQYF. CDR3 bases: TGTGCCAGCAGTGAAGTTTTTGGACTGGTCACAGATACGCAGTATTTT.

V and J are TRBV7-2 and TRBJ1-1; 7 nucleotides agree with TRBD1. V shed 6 bases and J 2 bases; nucleotides not matched to a gene: 6. The CDR3 has 14 residues. The germline gives CDR1 SGHTA, CDR2 FQGNSA. CDR3 protein: CASSFNRGNTEAFF. The CDR3 nucleotides are TGTGCCAGCAGTTTCAACAGGGGTAACACTGAAGCTTTCTTT.

The V and J genes are TRBV6-1 and TRBJ1-2; no clear D gene. The CDR3 runs 14 residues. V was clipped by 0 bases and J by 8 bases, with 13 bases between them. Germline-derived CDR1 and CDR2 are MNHNS and SASEGT. The CDR3 DNA is TGTGCCAGCAGTGAAGCAACCACTTCCCTGGGCTACACCTTC. This translates into CASSEATTSLGYTF.

The chain uses TRBV18 and TRBJ2-7; D possibly corresponds to TRBD2 (5 bases). There are 15 residues in the CDR3. Trimming took 3 bases from V and 2 from J, leaving 14 bases between them. CDR1 is KGHSH and CDR2 is LQKENI in the germline V gene. The CDR3 DNA sequence: TGTGCCAGCTCACCGTTTCAGGACTCCGCCTACGAGCAGTACTTC. This encodes CASSPFQDSAYEQYF.

The V call is TRBV2, the J call TRBJ1-1; 7 nucleotides agree with TRBD1. The CDR3 loop spans 12 amino acids. Germline-derived CDR1 and CDR2 are SNHLY and FYNNEI. Trimming cost V 10 bases and J 6 bases; bases outside gene matches: 8. The CDR3 protein is CATRGTRAEAFF. CDR3 in DNA: TGTGCCACCAGGGGGACGCGGGCTGAAGCTTTCTTT.

In DNA, the CDR3 is TGTGCCAGCAGCCAAGGGACTAGCGGGACAGATACGCAGTATTTT. This encodes CASSQGTSGTDTQYF. V usage is TRBV14 and J usage is TRBJ2-3; 11 bases line up with TRBD2. The germline gives CDR1 SGHDN, CDR2 FVKESK. CDR3 length equals 15 residues. J was trimmed by 3 bases and V by 1 base; bases with no gene match: 0.

This clone occurred once. The gene calls are TRBV5-6 and TRBJ2-7, with D unresolved. This CDR3 has 14 amino acids. The germline V gene has CDR1 SGHDT and CDR2 YYEEEE. V was shortened by 1 base and J by 4 bases, with 12 bases between the two germline ends. The CDR3 DNA sequence: TGTGCCAGCAGCTTGACTGACAAATTATACGAGCAGTACTTC. This codes for CASSLTDKLYEQYF.

The rearrangement joins TRBV4-1 to TRBJ2-7; D perhaps matches TRBD2 (5 bases). The CDR3 sequence is 16 residues long. V lost 0 bases to trimming and J lost 5 bases, with 17 bases between them. In germline, CDR1 is MGHRA, CDR2 YSYEKL. The CDR3 DNA reads as TGCGCCAGCAGCCAAGACAGAGGGCCCTGGGAAAACGAGCAGTACTTC. Amino acid sequence: CASSQDRGPWENEQYF.

The genes are TRBV7-8 and TRBJ2-1; unclear D gene. CDR1 SGHVS and CDR2 FQNEAQ come from the germline V gene. The CDR3 sequence is 20 residues long. Trimming stripped 2 bases from V and 1 base from J, with 24 bases between. CDR3 residues: CASSLPRISNPRKSYNEQFF. CDR3 nucleotide sequence: TGTGCCAGCAGCTTACCCAGAATTAGTAACCCAAGGAAGTCCTACAATGAGCAGTTCTTC.